In its sample, the clone carrying this TCR beta chain was seen a few times. The data stem from a study of stem cell transplantation in POMP-related autoinflammatory disease. Overall study: DNA chimerism showed 100% graft donor engraftment of neutrophils and platelets through one year.

In germline, CDR1 is MNHEY, CDR2 SVGEGT. V was cut by 3 bases and J by 3 bases, with 18 bases left in between. The CDR3 is made up of 17 amino acids. Some clones are missing from TCRdb's copy, which holds only in-frame ones; the method was immunoSEQ multiplex PCR. Here the sample spans 68,000 or so clones, just over 90% being singletons. The V call is TRBV6-2 or TRBV6-3, the J call TRBJ2-1, with D maybe TRBD2 (6 bases). The TCR was taken from a human patient with POMP-related autoinflammation and immune dysregulation (PRAID). Certain T cells may be donor cells from the graft. Here the sequenced sample was CD4+ T cells from PBMCs, taken after stem cell transplantation. The chain's CDR3 is CASSYSGIRGIYNEQFF. CDR3 bases: TGTGCCAGCAGTTATTCGGGGATACGGGGGATCTACAATGAGCAGTTCTTC.